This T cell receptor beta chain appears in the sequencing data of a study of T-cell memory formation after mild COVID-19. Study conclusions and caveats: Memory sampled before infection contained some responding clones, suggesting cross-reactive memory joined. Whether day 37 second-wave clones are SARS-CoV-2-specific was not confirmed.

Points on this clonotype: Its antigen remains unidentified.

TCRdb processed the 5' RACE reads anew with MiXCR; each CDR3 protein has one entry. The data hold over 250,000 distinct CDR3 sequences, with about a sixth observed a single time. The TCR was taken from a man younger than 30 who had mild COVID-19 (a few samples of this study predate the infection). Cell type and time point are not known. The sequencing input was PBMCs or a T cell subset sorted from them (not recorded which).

The CDR3, as DNA: TGCAGTGCTGGATCGGCGGTTTCCGTGGGCGGTCAGCCCCAGCATTTT. Its translation is CSAGSAVSVGGQPQHF. The chain links TRBV20-1 to TRBJ1-5, with no clear D. Trimming removed 5 bases at V and 6 bases at J, with 23 bases between. This CDR3 comprises 16 residues. Germline V gene data show CDR1 as DFQATT and CDR2 as SNEGSKA (reference sequence).